This TCR beta chain was documented in a study of a mutant IDH1 vaccine in newly diagnosed glioma. As to this clone: Its antigen is currently unknown.

As for time point: week 23, last vaccination. Vaccine doses each comprised 300 ug of mutant IDH1 20-mer peptide, with topical imiquimod. The method was immunoSEQ multiplex PCR; TCRdb's version includes in-frame clones alone and lacks a portion of them. Of approximately 79,000 clones in the sample, more than 80% were seen once. This TCR was sampled from a woman aged 45 to 65 with glioma. Material: PBMCs, obtained from a glioma patient whose treatment included an IDH1 peptide vaccine.

CDR3 amino acids: CAWSADSFSDPYGYTF. For the CDR3, the DNA is TGTGCCTGGAGTGCTGATTCTTTTTCAGACCCCTATGGCTACACCTTC. The rearrangement links TRBV30 to TRBJ1-2; D remains ambiguous. Germline V lookup: CDR1 GTSNPN, CDR2 SVGIG (reference sequence). This CDR3 region has 16 residues. The V end lost 1 base, the J end lost 4 bases, and 19 bases lay between the germline ends.